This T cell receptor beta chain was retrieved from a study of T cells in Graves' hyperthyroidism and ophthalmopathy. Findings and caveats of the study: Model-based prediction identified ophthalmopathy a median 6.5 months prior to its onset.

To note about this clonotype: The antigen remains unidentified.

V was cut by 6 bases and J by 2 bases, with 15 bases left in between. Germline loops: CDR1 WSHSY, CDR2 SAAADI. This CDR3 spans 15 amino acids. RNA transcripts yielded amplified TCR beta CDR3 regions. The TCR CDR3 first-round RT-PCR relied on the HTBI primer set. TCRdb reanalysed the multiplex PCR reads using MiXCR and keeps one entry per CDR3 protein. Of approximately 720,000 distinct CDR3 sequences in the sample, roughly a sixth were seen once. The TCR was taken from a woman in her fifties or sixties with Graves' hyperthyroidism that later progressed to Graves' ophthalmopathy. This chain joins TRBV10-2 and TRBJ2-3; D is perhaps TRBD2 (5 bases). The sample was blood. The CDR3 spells CASRTAGRPTDTQYF. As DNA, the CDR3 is TGCGCCAGCAGGACCGCGGGTCGCCCCACAGATACGCAGTATTTT.